The 13 T cell receptor beta chains given below trace back to one sample, sequenced in a study of T cells in Graves' hyperthyroidism and ophthalmopathy. From RNA transcripts, TCR beta CDR3 regions were amplified. RT-PCR in the first round (using the HTBI primer set) targeted the TCR CDR3. Via MiXCR, TCRdb re-called the multiplex PCR reads, giving one row per CDR3 protein. The sample holds 390,000 or so distinct CDR3 sequences; about 15% are singletons and the top ten take about 13%. Sequenced material: blood. These receptors were taken from a man aged 18 to 30 with Graves' ophthalmopathy.

This clonotype was counted ten times or more. J is TRBJ2-7 and V is TRBV7-8; 7 bases are shared with TRBD2. The J segment lost 0 bases and the V segment lost 2 bases, leaving 13 bases of the junction unmatched. Germline loops: CDR1 SGHVS, CDR2 FQNEAQ. CDR3 length equals 18 residues. CDR3 loop: CASSLKMGLAVLSYEQYF. The CDR3 DNA reads TGTGCCAGCAGCTTAAAAATGGGGCTAGCGGTTCTCTCCTACGAGCAGTACTTC.

This clonotype was seen ten or more times. The chain is built from TRBV28 and TRBJ1-6, with a tentative D call TRBD1 (6 bases). Germline CDR1 reads MDHEN; CDR2 reads SYDVKM. The CDR3 totals 14 residues. Trimming left V 2 bases short and J 9 bases short, with 11 bases between. This CDR3 is CASSLGQGFSPLHF. CDR3 coding DNA: TGTGCCAGCAGTTTAGGGCAGGGGTTTTCACCCCTCCACTTT.

This clonotype was detected ten times or more. The J gene is TRBJ1-2, the V gene TRBV5-1; 10 bases fit TRBD1. The CDR3 consists of 15 residues. Germline V gene data show CDR1 as SGHRS and CDR2 as YFSETQ. V was clipped by 4 bases and J by 5 bases; unmatched bases: 8. CDR3 DNA sequence: TGCGCCAGCAGCGAGACAGGGGGCGTTCTGTATGGCTACACCTTC. This gives the protein CASSETGGVLYGYTF.

This clonotype has more than one count but fewer than ten. CDR3 DNA sequence: TGTGCCAGCAGCCCAATAACTAGCGGGGCCTACAATGAGCAGTTCTTC. Its translation: CASSPITSGAYNEQFF. The chain combines TRBV14 with TRBJ2-1; 10 bases map to TRBD2. Germline CDR1 SGHDN, CDR2 FVKESK. This CDR3 has 16 residues. V gave up 4 bases and J gave up 2 bases; unmatched junction bases: 5.

This clonotype showed up many times. As DNA, the CDR3 is TGTGCCAGCAGCTTGCAGGGGGCGGGGAGATGGACGCAGTATTTT. Translated, it gives CASSLQGAGRWTQYF. The V and J genes are TRBV11-2 and TRBJ2-3, with TRBD1 identical over 8 bases. The CDR3 has 15 residues. The ends lost 3 bases at V and 9 bases at J; junction bases unmatched: 11. Germline loops: CDR1 SGHAT, CDR2 FQNNGV.

The CDR3 sequence: CSVEGGSGTQYF. CDR3 coding DNA: TGCAGCGTTGAGGGGGGTTCAGGTACGCAGTATTTT. The chain links TRBV29-1 to TRBJ2-3, with D possibly being TRBD2 (6 bases). Germline loops: CDR1 SQVTM, CDR2 ANQGSEA. The CDR3 covers 12 residues. The V end was cut by 3 bases, the J end by 8 bases, with 12 bases between.

The sample holds many counts of this clonotype. This chain uses TRBV6-1 with TRBJ1-6, with D hard to call. V shed 1 base and J shed 4 bases, with 14 bases lying between them. The V gene's germline CDR1 is MNHNS and CDR2 SASEGT. CDR3 size: 17 residues. In DNA form, the CDR3 reads TGTGCCAGCAGTGAAGACGAGGTTGGGGATTATAATTCACCCCTCCACTTT. It yields the protein CASSEDEVGDYNSPLHF.

This clonotype has at least ten counts. The gene calls are TRBV10-3 and TRBJ2-4; 9 nucleotides line up with TRBD2. The CDR3 is 14 residues long. The V gene's germline CDR1 is ENHRY and CDR2 SYGVKD. The V gene end was trimmed by 5 bases and the J gene end by 8 bases; junction bases not matched to a gene: 7. CDR3 DNA sequence: TGTGCCATCAGTCCTTCGGCGGGGGGGGACATTCAGTACTTC. Encoded protein: CAISPSAGGDIQYF.

This clonotype occurred a few times. The chain uses TRBV29-1 and TRBJ1-1; 7 bases are a match to TRBD1. J was trimmed by 0 bases and V by 6 bases; bases with no gene match: 10. Germline CDR1 is SQVTM and CDR2 is ANQGSEA. The CDR3 contains 15 residues. This CDR3 reads CSVGNLDRLNTEAFF. CDR3 sequence (DNA): TGCAGCGTAGGGAATTTGGACAGGTTGAACACTGAAGCTTTCTTT.

This clonotype showed up many times. The chain has TRBV3-1 and TRBJ2-3, with a weak D call TRBD1 (6 bases). Germline V gives CDR1 LGHDT, CDR2 YNNKEL (reference sequence). V was cut by 4 bases and J by 4 bases, with 18 bases left in between. This CDR3 is 16 amino acids long. The CDR3 bases are TGTGCCAGCAGCCCTCGGGCAGGGGTCAGCTCAGATACGCAGTATTTT. It translates to CASSPRAGVSSDTQYF.

On this clonotype: One base away lies a much larger clone, so this may be a sequencing read error. Likely a read error: the CDR3 ends without its conserved phenylalanine or tryptophan. V is TRBV7-8 and J is TRBJ2-1; D may correspond to TRBD1 or TRBD2 (5 bases each). This CDR3 is built from 14 residues. Per germline, CDR1 SGHVS and CDR2 FQNEAQ. The V and J ends lost 6 bases and 4 bases respectively, with 13 bases between them. CDR3 nucleotide sequence: TGTGCCAGCAGGCCGAGGGGAGTTTACAATGAGCAGTTCTCC. It encodes CASRPRGVYNEQFS.

Regarding this clonotype: This may be a read error, as it is one base from a much larger clone. The chain recombines TRBV29-1 with TRBJ1-1, with D maybe TRBD1 (5 bases). The germline CDR1 and CDR2 sequences are SQVTM and ANQGSEA. Trimming cost V 2 bases and J 4 bases, with 17 bases left between them. This CDR3 is built from 15 residues. CDR3 coding DNA: TGCAGCGTTGAACCGACAGAGTGGTTGGGCACTGAAGCTTTCTTT. Protein: CSVEPTEWLGTEAFF.

This clonotype turned up a few times. The rearrangement joins TRBV9 to TRBJ2-2; tentative D call: TRBD1 (6 bases). The CDR3 extends over 13 amino acids. V was pared by 3 bases and J by 7 bases, with 10 bases between. Germline V CDR1 and CDR2: SGDLS, YYNGEE. CDR3 nucleotides: TGTGCCAGCAGCGGGGACAACTACGGGGAGCTGTTTTTT. Translated: CASSGDNYGELFF.